Below, 32 T cell receptor beta chains from the same sample are listed, as sequenced in a study of cytomegalovirus exposure and HLA in healthy donors. Use of 60 Vbeta and 13 Jbeta primers characterized the PCR. Repertoires were generated with immunoSEQ multiplex PCR, while TCRdb's copy carries only in-frame clones and drops some. This sample carries under 200,000 clones, roughly 79% of them seen once, and the ten largest clones take 11% to 15%. Sequenced: PBMCs. The receptor source for this set is a man in his forties or fifties in good health and CMV-seropositive.

The rearrangement links TRBV28 to TRBJ1-5, with TRBD1 matching 7 bases. This CDR3 spans 18 amino acids. V trimming: 8 bases; J trimming: 2 bases; junction bases outside the gene matches: 18. CDR1 is MDHEN, CDR2 SYDVKM, per germline. CDR3 DNA: TGTGCCAGCTTCCGGGGGACCTCCTGGCAGGGGGGCAATCAGCCCCAGCATTTT. It translates to CASFRGTSWQGGNQPQHF.

This clone was counted once. The chain employs TRBV9 and TRBJ2-3; the D is unclear. Germline V gene sequence: CDR1 SGDLS, CDR2 YYNGEE. Trimming removed 0 bases at V and 0 bases at J, with 8 bases between. CDR3 length equals 15 residues. The CDR3 loop reads CASSVAVTSTDTQYF. The CDR3 DNA follows: TGTGCCAGCAGCGTAGCGGTTACTAGCACAGATACGCAGTATTTT.

This clone has just a few counts. The chain links TRBV6-4 to TRBJ2-2; possible D gene TRBD1, 5 bases. The V gene lost 3 bases and the J gene lost 1 base, with 12 bases spanning the gap. The CDR3 has 16 amino acids. Germline CDR1 is MRHNA and CDR2 is SNTAGT. CDR3 coding DNA: TGTGCCAGCAGTGAAAATGGCAGGGTGAACACCGGGGAGCTGTTTTTT. Protein sequence: CASSENGRVNTGELFF.

The V call is TRBV27, the J call TRBJ1-1; 8 bases line up with TRBD1. V was pared by 5 bases and J by 4 bases, with 12 bases of the junction left unmatched. The CDR3 runs to 16 residues. Germline V gene data show CDR1 as MNHEY and CDR2 as SMNVEV (reference sequence). The CDR3 sequence: CASSVSPDRGSTEAFF. The CDR3 bases are TGTGCCAGCAGTGTCAGCCCAGACAGGGGCAGCACTGAAGCTTTCTTT.

The table lists this clone with a count of one. This rearrangement joins TRBV5-4 to TRBJ1-1; no clear D gene. The germline V gene encodes CDR1 SGHNT and CDR2 YYREEE (reference sequence). CDR3 size: 13 residues. Trimming removed 1 base from V and 8 bases from J, with 12 bases in between. CDR3 nucleotides: TGTGCCAGCAGCTTGTTCCCCGCGGGCGAAGCTTTCTTT. As protein: CASSLFPAGEAFF.

This clone was seen once. The chain carries TRBV27 and TRBJ1-1, with D perhaps TRBD1 (5 bases). Trimming stripped 7 bases from V and 0 bases from J, with 18 bases between. CDR1 MNHEY and CDR2 SMNVEV come from the germline V gene (reference sequence). This CDR3 has 16 residues. The CDR3 protein is CASNPRGTVMNTEAFF. The CDR3 nucleotides are TGTGCCAGCAACCCCCGGGGGACTGTTATGAACACTGAAGCTTTCTTT.

The gene calls are TRBV4-3 and TRBJ2-7; tentatively, D is TRBD1 (5 bases). Trimming stripped 4 bases from V and 2 bases from J, with 12 bases between. Germline loops: CDR1 LGHNA, CDR2 YSLEER. The CDR3 spans 14 residues. CDR3 region: CASSLQDGPYEQYF. CDR3 bases: TGCGCCAGCAGCCTACAGGACGGGCCCTACGAGCAGTACTTC.

A note on this clone: Mismatch with germline at one junction end may stem from a read error. Other DNA sequences in this specimen translate into the identical CDR3. The chain has TRBV27 and TRBJ2-5, with D possibly TRBD1 on 5 matching bases. The CDR3 totals 13 residues. Germline CDR1 reads MNHEY; CDR2 reads SMNVEV (reference sequence). CDR3 sequence: CASSLGHGETQYF. CDR3 nucleotides: TGTGCCAGCAGCCTTGGACATGGAGAGACTCAGTACTTC.

The chain is built from TRBV5-1 and TRBJ2-5, with TRBD1 matching over 7 bases. The tail of the sequence fits TRBJ2-7 better, so the J call may be wrong. The CDR3 totals 15 residues. From germline, CDR1 is SGHRS and CDR2 YFSETQ. DNA of the CDR3: TGCGCCAGCAGCTTACAGGGGACCGGCTTCTACGAGCAGTACTTC. Its translation: CASSLQGTGFYEQYF.

The chain uses TRBV4-2 and TRBJ1-5, with 7 nucleotides matching TRBD1. Germline assignment: CDR1 LGHNA and CDR2 YNFKEQ. The CDR3 has 15 residues. With V trimmed by 5 bases and J by 4 bases, 8 bases remained unmatched. CDR3 loop: CASSLTRDSNQPQHF. CDR3 DNA: TGTGCCAGCAGCTTAACCCGGGACAGTAATCAGCCCCAGCATTTT.

V is TRBV10-3 and J is TRBJ2-7, with D perhaps TRBD2 (7 bases). V lost 0 bases and J 1 base, leaving 16 bases between the germline ends. From germline, CDR1 is ENHRY and CDR2 SYGVKD. The CDR3 extends over 17 amino acids. The chain's CDR3 is CAISESIAGAKSYEQYF. In DNA, the CDR3 is TGTGCCATCAGTGAGTCGATTGCGGGGGCAAAATCCTACGAGCAGTACTTC.

The chain employs TRBV5-8 and TRBJ1-2; D uncertain. The V end was cut by 1 base, the J end by 5 bases, with 15 bases between. The germline V gene encodes CDR1 SGHTS and CDR2 YDEGEE. The CDR3 sequence is 15 residues long. The CDR3 sequence: CASSLKTGRAYGYTF. CDR3 in DNA: TGTGCCAGCAGCTTGAAGACCGGGAGGGCGTATGGCTACACCTTC.

The chain joins TRBV6-1 to TRBJ1-1; D might be TRBD1 (5 bases). The V and J ends lost 2 bases and 0 bases respectively, with 10 bases between them. This CDR3 comprises 15 residues. CDR1 and CDR2 (germline): MNHNS, SASEGT. CDR3 sequence (DNA): TGTGCCAGCAGTGAATTGGACACTTTGAACACTGAAGCTTTCTTT. This translates into CASSELDTLNTEAFF.

The V call is TRBV5-1, the J call TRBJ2-2, with TRBD1 as a possible D gene (6 bases). V lost 3 bases, J lost 7 bases, and 10 bases lay in between. CDR1 is SGHRS, CDR2 YFSETQ, per germline. The CDR3 is made up of 13 amino acids. The CDR3 nucleotides are TGCGCCAGCAGCTCCAGGGGTGGCGGGGAGCTGTTTTTT. It translates to CASSSRGGGELFF.

The J gene is TRBJ2-5, the V gene TRBV11-2; D might be TRBD2 (6 bases). The germline CDR1 and CDR2 sequences are SGHAT and FQNNGV. Trimming left V 3 bases short and J 5 bases short, with 13 bases between. The CDR3 runs 14 residues. CDR3 DNA: TGTGCCAGCAGCTTTACTGTGGGGAGGGAGACCCAGTACTTC. Protein: CASSFTVGRETQYF.

This sequence joins TRBV29-1 and TRBJ1-2; tentatively, D is TRBD1 (5 bases). The V end lost 5 bases, the J end lost 0 bases, and 19 bases lay between the germline ends. Germline V gene lookup returns CDR1 SQVTM and CDR2 ANQGSEA. The CDR3 consists of 16 residues. In nucleotides, the CDR3 is TGCAGCGTTTCCCCCCGACAGTCACTCCCTAACTATGGCTACACCTTC. Amino acid sequence: CSVSPRQSLPNYGYTF.

The chain carries TRBV18 and TRBJ1-2, with 7 bases aligning to TRBD1. The CDR3 covers 13 residues. The germline CDR1 and CDR2 sequences are KGHSH and LQKENI. V trimming: 6 bases; J trimming: 2 bases; junction bases outside the gene matches: 3. In DNA, the CDR3 is TGTGCCAGCTCGGAGGGACAGAACTATGGCTACACCTTC. It yields the protein CASSEGQNYGYTF. The entire variable domain, with the rest obtained from reference TRBV18 and TRBJ1-2, is as follows: NAGVMQNPRHLVRRRGQEARLRCSPMKGHSHVYWYRQLPEEGLKFMVYLQKENIIDESGMPKERFSAEFPKEGPSILRIQQVVRGDSAAYFCASSEGQNYGYTFGSGTRLTVV.

As concerns this clone: The same CDR3 arises from other DNA sequences in this sample as well. This rearrangement joins TRBV18 to TRBJ1-5; D is ambiguous. V was pared by 2 bases and J by 0 bases, with 8 bases between. The CDR3 has 15 amino acids. Germline V lookup: CDR1 KGHSH, CDR2 LQKENI. In nucleotides, the CDR3 is TGTGCCAGCTCACCAAACAGTAATAGCAATCAGCCCCAGCATTTT. Translation gives CASSPNSNSNQPQHF.

Written as DNA, the CDR3 is TGTGCCGGCAAGCAGGGAGGCGGCGGCTATGGCTACACCTTC. This encodes CAGKQGGGGYGYTF. The chain links TRBV6-6 to TRBJ1-2; D may be TRBD1 (5 bases). Looked up from germline, CDR1 is MNHNY and CDR2 is SVGAGI (reference sequence). The CDR3 consists of 14 residues. V shed 11 bases and J shed 4 bases, with 20 bases lying between them.

V and J are TRBV5-1 and TRBJ2-1, with D possibly TRBD2 on 7 matching bases. The germline CDR1 and CDR2 sequences are SGHRS and YFSETQ. This CDR3 region has 15 residues. V dropped 0 bases and J dropped 6 bases, with 13 bases sitting between them. In DNA form, the CDR3 reads TGCGCCAGCAGCTTGGGGGCAGGGGAGGGCAATGAGCAGTTCTTC. It codes for CASSLGAGEGNEQFF.

The V call is TRBV6-5, the J call TRBJ2-5; 7 bases are a match to TRBD2. The CDR3 is made up of 14 amino acids. V dropped 7 bases and J dropped 3; count of bases not matched to a gene: 8. Germline loops: CDR1 MNHEY, CDR2 SVGAGI. The CDR3 nucleotides read TGTGCCAGCAAAATCCATGCGGGGGAAGAGACCCAGTACTTC. Translating gives CASKIHAGEETQYF.

The gene calls are TRBV4-1 and TRBJ2-5, with D tentatively TRBD1 (5 bases). CDR1 is MGHRA and CDR2 is YSYEKL in the germline V gene. V was cut by 3 bases and J by 7 bases, with 9 bases left in between. This CDR3 region has 12 residues. The CDR3 DNA sequence: TGCGCCAGCAGCCAGCCCCAGGGGACCCAGTACTTC. As protein: CASSQPQGTQYF.

Notes on this clone: A junction boundary mismatches the germline segment, possibly from a read error. The chain recombines TRBV7-2 with TRBJ1-1, with TRBD1 matching over 10 bases. There are 16 residues in the CDR3. The V gene's germline CDR1 is SGHTA and CDR2 FQGNSA. The CDR3: CASSLPGQGSNIEAFF. The CDR3 nucleotides read TGTGCCAGCAGCCTCCCGGGACAGGGGTCGAACATTGAAGCTTTCTTT.

The chain has TRBV7-6 and TRBJ2-5; 7 positions agree with TRBD2. The CDR3 has 16 residues. Germline CDR1 reads SGHVS; CDR2 reads FNYEAQ. Germline trimming cut 5 bases from V and 5 bases from J; bases unmatched to any gene: 14. CDR3 bases: TGTGCCAGCAGCCCCCCGGGGAGGGGAAGGAGTGAGACCCAGTACTTC. It is translated as CASSPPGRGRSETQYF.

The genes are TRBV7-2 and TRBJ2-1; weak D call: TRBD1 (5 bases). This CDR3 is built from 15 residues. V was pared by 2 bases and J by 5 bases, with 13 bases between. Germline CDR1 reads SGHTA; CDR2 reads FQGNSA. CDR3 amino acids: CASSLTGPWNNEQFF. CDR3 nucleotide sequence: TGTGCCAGCAGCTTAACAGGACCCTGGAACAATGAGCAGTTCTTC.

This clone was counted a single time. This chain uses TRBV27 with TRBJ1-4; TRBD1 matches 11 bases. The CDR3 length is 14 residues. Trimming removed 5 bases from V and 8 bases from J; junction bases left unmatched: 4. CDR1 and CDR2 (germline): MNHEY, SMNVEV (reference sequence). CDR3 coding DNA: TGTGCCAGCAGTATGGACAGGGGGCTAGAAAAACTGTTTTTT. Its translation: CASSMDRGLEKLFF.

This clone came up once. V is TRBV2 and J is TRBJ2-1; possible D gene TRBD2, 7 bases. Trimming shortened V by 5 bases and J by 6 bases, and 17 bases separated the two germline ends. Germline assignment: CDR1 SNHLY and CDR2 FYNNEI. The CDR3 runs 15 residues. The CDR3 loop is CASSPRGGTGNEQFF. The CDR3 DNA sequence: TGTGCCAGCAGTCCGAGGGGGGGGACGGGCAATGAGCAGTTCTTC.

The J gene is TRBJ1-1, the V gene TRBV6-1; no clear D gene. Germline-derived CDR1 and CDR2 are MNHNS and SASEGT. Between the trimmed V and J ends, which lost 8 bases and 4 bases, there was a span of 14 bases. This CDR3 is built from 13 residues. The CDR3 here is CASLMMEGTEAFF. The CDR3 DNA reads as TGTGCCAGCCTCATGATGGAGGGCACTGAAGCTTTCTTT.

This chain uses TRBV18 with TRBJ1-5; D remains ambiguous. From germline, CDR1 is KGHSH and CDR2 LQKENI. The CDR3 totals 17 residues. With 1 base removed from V and 1 base from J, the gap between germline ends came to 14 bases. CDR3 sequence reads: CASSPQPRQGSNQPQHF. The CDR3 bases are TGTGCCAGCTCACCACAGCCTCGACAAGGAAGCAATCAGCCCCAGCATTTT. Filled out from reference TRBV18 and TRBJ1-5, the complete variable domain reads NAGVMQNPRHLVRRRGQEARLRCSPMKGHSHVYWYRQLPEEGLKFMVYLQKENIIDESGMPKERFSAEFPKEGPSILRIQQVVRGDSAAYFCASSPQPRQGSNQPQHFGDGTRLSIL.

The rearrangement uses TRBV19 and TRBJ1-5; 10 nucleotides align to TRBD1. V was pared by 7 bases and J by 7 bases, with 13 bases of the junction left unmatched. CDR3 length equals 16 residues. Germline loops: CDR1 LNHDA, CDR2 SQIVND (reference sequence). CDR3 DNA: TGTGCCAGTATGATATCCGGGACAGGGGAAGGGCAGCCCCAGCATTTT. It specifies CASMISGTGEGQPQHF.

This chain links TRBV5-1 with TRBJ1-5; 7 bases are shared with TRBD1. In germline, CDR1 is SGHRS, CDR2 YFSETQ. The CDR3 loop spans 15 amino acids. V gave up 0 bases and J gave up 1 base; unmatched junction bases: 1. CDR3 nucleotide sequence: TGCGCCAGCAGCTTGGAGGGGGCAAGCAATCAGCCCCAGCATTTT. This codes for CASSLEGASNQPQHF.

V and J are TRBV5-1 and TRBJ2-3; 14 bases map to TRBD2. CDR1 and CDR2 (germline): SGHRS, YFSETQ. The CDR3 runs to 16 residues. V was clipped by 4 bases and J by 4 bases; unmatched bases: 5. CDR3 in DNA: TGCGCCAGCAGCCTTAGACTAGCGGGGGGGCCAGATACGCAGTATTTT. This translates into CASSLRLAGGPDTQYF.